Reported below is one TCR beta chain. Its target is not known. Authors' data handling: A productive frequency of 2.59 x 10-5 was the lowest detectable. Libraries were prepared by immunoSEQ multiplex PCR; TCRdb keeps only in-frame clonotypes and omits some of them. V, J and clone size are those of that table, while D and trimming were read from the DNA. The sample has some 30,000 clones, around 73% seen once. The CDR3 contains 17 residues. CDR1 LGHNA and CDR2 YSLEER come from the germline V gene. V was trimmed by 0 bases and J by 1 base, leaving 12 bases between them. The data derive from a study of STAT5B mutations in CD4+ large granular lymphocyte leukemia. Study information: Healthy donors showed HLA-associated enrichment of the CDR3 'QG' motif.

Study-wide findings and caveats: Top patient clones used TRBV06 genes more often: 8/27 versus 2/35 in controls. CD4-sorted patient repertoires seemed more clonal than healthy CD4+ repertoires.

Input material: CD4+ T cells from blood buffy coats. The receptor was derived from a human donor in good health. The gene calls are TRBV4-3 and TRBJ2-2; D is unresolved. The CDR3 protein is CASSQDIPGMNTGELFF. The CDR3 region has the DNA TGCGCCAGCAGCCAAGATATCCCAGGCATGAACACCGGGGAGCTGTTTTTT.